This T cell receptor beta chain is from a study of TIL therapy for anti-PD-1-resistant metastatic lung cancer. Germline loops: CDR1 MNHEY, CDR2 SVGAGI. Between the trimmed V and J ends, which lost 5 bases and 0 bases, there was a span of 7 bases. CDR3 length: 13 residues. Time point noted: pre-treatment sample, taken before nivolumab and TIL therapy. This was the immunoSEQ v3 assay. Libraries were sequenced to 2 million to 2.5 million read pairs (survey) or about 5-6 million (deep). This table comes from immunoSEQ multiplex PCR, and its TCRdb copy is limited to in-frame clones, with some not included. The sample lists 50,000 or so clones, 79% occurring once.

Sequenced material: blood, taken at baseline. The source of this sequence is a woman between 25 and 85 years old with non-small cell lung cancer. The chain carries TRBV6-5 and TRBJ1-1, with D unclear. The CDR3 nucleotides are TGTGCCAGCAGTCTAATCATGAACACTGAAGCTTTCTTT. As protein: CASSLIMNTEAFF.